These T cell receptor beta chains were read from a single sample in a study of blood T cell repertoires in COVID-19. Clones were read by immunoSEQ multiplex PCR, and TCRdb kept only the in-frame ones, dropping some. The repertoire holds approximately 300,000 clones, with around 81% as singletons. Sequenced sample: peripheral blood. These receptor sequences come from a woman aged 50 to 60 with active or convalescent COVID-19. Each CDR3 is given with its conserved first and last residue. The D gene is left open where the match is weak. Clone size is shown for a subset of rows, as once, few, many or a class of expanded clone.

>once|TRBJ1-1|TRBV18|.
TGTGCCAGCTCACCAATTTCAGGGGATGGGATGAACACTGAAGCTTTCTTT
CASSPISGDGMNTEAFF
>.|TRBJ2-1|TRBV11-3|.
TGTGCCAGCAGCTTAGGGGCCTGGGGCGATGAGCAGTTCTTC
CASSLGAWGDEQFF
>.|TRBJ2-3|TRBV5-4|.
TGTGCCAGCAGCCCCATGGTAACGGTAGATACGCAGTATTTT
CASSPMVTVDTQYF
>once|TRBJ2-7|TRBV13|.
TGTGCCAGCAGGGACAGTTCGAGCTCCTACGAGCAGTACTTC
CASRDSSSSYEQYF
>.|TRBJ2-2|TRBV19|.
TGTGCCAGTACTCAGGGGCGTACCGGGGAGCTGTTTTTT
CASTQGRTGELFF
>.|TRBJ1-6|TRBV19|TRBD1
TGTGCCAGTAGTATACAGGGGGTTAATTCACCCCTCCACTTT
CASSIQGVNSPLHF
>.|TRBJ2-7|TRBV6-5|TRBD1
TGTGCCAGCAGTCCGGACAGGGGGCCCTACGAGCAGTACTTC
CASSPDRGPYEQYF
>.|TRBJ1-1|TRBV4-2|.
TGTGCCAGCAGCCCCGGGGGGGGAGGATGGATTGTTGCCACTGAAGCTTTCTTT
CASSPGGGGWIVATEAFF
>.|TRBJ2-7|TRBV5-8|.
TGTGCCAGCAGCTTGGGACTACTCCCGGGGGGCGCCTACGAGCAGTACTTC
CASSLGLLPGGAYEQYF
>.|TRBJ2-1|TRBV6-1|.
TGTGCCAGCAGTGAAAGCGGGCAGGGCTACAATGAGCAGTTCTTC
CASSESGQGYNEQFF
>.|TRBJ1-2|TRBV19|TRBD1
TGTGCCAGTAGTAACTCGACAGGGGTTCGTTATGGCTACACCTTC
CASSNSTGVRYGYTF
>.|TRBJ2-1|TRBV18|.
TGTGCCAGCTCACCAGAGGACAGGAGGGGGAATGAGCAGTTCTTC
CASSPEDRRGNEQFF
>.|TRBJ2-7|TRBV2|.
TGTGCCAGCAGTGGCCGACTAGGATCCGAGCAGTACTTC
CASSGRLGSEQYF
>.|TRBJ2-2|TRBV18|TRBD2
TGTGCCAGCTCACCCGGGACTAGCAGAACCACCGGGGAGCTGTTTTTT
CASSPGTSRTTGELFF
>.|TRBJ2-2|TRBV20-1|TRBD2
TGCAGTGCTAGTAGTTGGGCTAGCGGGAGGGGGAACACCGGGGAGCTGTTTTTT
CSASSWASGRGNTGELFF
>once|TRBJ1-2|TRBV7-9|.
TGTGCCAGCAGCTTAGAGGCCGGGACCTGGGGGGACGGCTACACCTTC
CASSLEAGTWGDGYTF
>.|TRBJ1-1|TRBV5-4|.
TGTGCCAGCAGCTTGGCTGGAGGGGCCAACACTGAAGCTTTCTTT
CASSLAGGANTEAFF
>.|TRBJ2-5|TRBV29-1|.
TGCAGCGTGGCAAGGACAGGAGGGTTCGAGACCCAGTACTTC
CSVARTGGFETQYF
>few|TRBJ2-7|TRBV27|TRBD2
TGTGCCAGCAGCTCTAGCGGGAGTACGTACGAGCAGTACTTC
CASSSSGSTYEQYF
>.|TRBJ2-5|TRBV15|.
TGTGCCACCAGCGTGGGCGAGCGGAGGTACTTC
CATSVGERRYF
>.|TRBJ2-3|TRBV4-2|TRBD2
TGTGCCAGCAGCCAAGATCGGGAGGGAAAGGGGGGAGATACGCAGTATTTT
CASSQDREGKGGDTQYF
>.|TRBJ2-3|TRBV6-1|TRBD2
TGTGCCAGCAGTGCACTGACTAGCGGAAGCACAGATACGCAGTATTTT
CASSALTSGSTDTQYF
>.|TRBJ1-5|TRBV12-3/TRBV12-4|.
TGTGCCAGCAGTTTAGCGCGCTTGCCCCAGCATTTT
CASSLARLPQHF
>once|TRBJ2-7|TRBV2|.
TGTGCCAGCAGTGGGAGACAGCTCTCCTACGAGCAGTACTTC
CASSGRQLSYEQYF
>.|TRBJ1-6|TRBV6-5|.
TGTGCCAGCAAGGTGTGGGGGAGGTATTCACCCCTCCACTTT
CASKVWGRYSPLHF
>.|TRBJ1-4|TRBV3-1/TRBV3-2|.
TGTGCCAGCAGCCGAGGCCGAGGAGAAAAACTGTTTTTT
CASSRGRGEKLFF
>.|TRBJ2-1|TRBV6-1|TRBD2
TGTGCCAGCAGTGAAACGACTAGCGGGACTTCCTACAATGAGCAGTTCTTC
CASSETTSGTSYNEQFF